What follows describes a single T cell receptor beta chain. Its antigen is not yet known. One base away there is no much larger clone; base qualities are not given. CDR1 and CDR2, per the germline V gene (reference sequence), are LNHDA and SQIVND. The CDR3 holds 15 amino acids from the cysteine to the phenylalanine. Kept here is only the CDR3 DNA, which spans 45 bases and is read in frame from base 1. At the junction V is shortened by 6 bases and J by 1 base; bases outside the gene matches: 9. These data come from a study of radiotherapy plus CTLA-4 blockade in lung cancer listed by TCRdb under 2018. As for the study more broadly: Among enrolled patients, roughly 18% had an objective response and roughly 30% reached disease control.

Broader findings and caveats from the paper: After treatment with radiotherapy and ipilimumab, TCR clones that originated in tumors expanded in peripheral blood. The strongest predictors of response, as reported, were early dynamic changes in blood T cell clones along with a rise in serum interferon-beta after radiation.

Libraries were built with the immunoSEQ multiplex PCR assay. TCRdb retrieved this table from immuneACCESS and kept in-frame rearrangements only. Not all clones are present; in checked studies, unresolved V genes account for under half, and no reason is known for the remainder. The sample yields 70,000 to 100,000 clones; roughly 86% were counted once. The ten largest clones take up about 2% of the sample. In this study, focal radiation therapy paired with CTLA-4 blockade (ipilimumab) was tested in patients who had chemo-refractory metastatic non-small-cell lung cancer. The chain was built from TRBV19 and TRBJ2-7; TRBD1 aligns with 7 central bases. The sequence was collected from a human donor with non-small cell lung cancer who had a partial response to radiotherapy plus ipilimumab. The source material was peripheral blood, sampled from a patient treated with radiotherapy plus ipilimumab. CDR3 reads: CASSLLGTASYEQYF. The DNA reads TGTGCCAGTAGCCTATTGGGGACAGCGTCCTACGAGCAGTACTTC.